A selection of T cell receptor beta chains follows, all from one sample in a study of blood T cell dynamics during melanoma immunotherapy. TCRdb's copy holds only in-frame clones and misses some; the assay was immunoSEQ multiplex PCR. The data show roughly 5,900 clones, around 90% seen once. This sample comprised blood, obtained from a patient treated with checkpoint blockade. These TCRs come from a human donor with melanoma. The CDR3 runs from the conserved cysteine through the conserved F or W. The order of the fields is clone size, V gene, J gene, D gene, CDR3 DNA, CDR3 protein. A D gene is named only where the DNA matches it firmly. Not all rows give a size; the values are once, few, many and, for expanded clones, a class.

>NA|TRBV11-1|TRBJ2-7|NA
TGTGCCAGCAGCTTATACCGGGACACCTCCTACGAGCAGTACTTC
CASSLYRDTSYEQYF
>NA|TRBV4-1|TRBJ1-4|NA
TGCGCCAGCAGCCAGTCAGGGGCCGGGAATGAAAAACTGTTTTTT
CASSQSGAGNEKLFF
>NA|TRBV9|TRBJ1-1|TRBD1
TGTGCCAGCAGCGTCGATGGGACAGACACTGAAGCTTTCTTT
CASSVDGTDTEAFF
>few|TRBV7-3|TRBJ2-3|NA
TGTGCCAGCAGCTTATCACTCGGCGCAGATACGCAGTATTTT
CASSLSLGADTQYF
>NA|TRBV10-2|TRBJ1-5|NA
TGCGCCAGCCGTGAGGGGGGCTTAAATCAGCCCCAGCATTTT
CASREGGLNQPQHF
>NA|TRBV15|TRBJ2-7|TRBD1
TGTGCCACCTACCCGGGACAGGGATACGAGCAGTACTTC
CATYPGQGYEQYF
>NA|TRBV4-1|TRBJ2-2|TRBD2
TGCGCCAGCACCCCTGGGCGGGGGGGGCGGTCCGGGGAGCTGTTTTTT
CASTPGRGGRSGELFF
>NA|TRBV5-1|TRBJ1-2|TRBD1
TGCGCCAGCAGCTTGGAGACAGGGGGCGGGTATGGCTACACCTTC
CASSLETGGGYGYTF
>NA|TRBV28|TRBJ2-4|TRBD1
TGTGCCAGCAGTCCATGGGGACAGGGGATGGCCAAAAACATTCAGTACTTC
CASSPWGQGMAKNIQYF
>NA|TRBV13|TRBJ2-7|NA
TGTGCCAGCAGCTTTGGTTGGCCCAATCTAGGAGACTACGAGCAGTACTTC
CASSFGWPNLGDYEQYF
>NA|TRBV23-1|TRBJ1-6|NA
TGCGCCAGCAGTCTGGGCAGGTCCCTCCCCGTCACCTACTATAATTCACCCCTCCACTTT
CASSLGRSLPVTYYNSPLHF
>NA|TRBV5-1|TRBJ2-3|TRBD1
TGCGCCAGCAGCCCCGGACAGGGCGCAGATACGCAGTATTTT
CASSPGQGADTQYF
>NA|TRBV14|TRBJ2-1|NA
TGTGCCAGCAGCCAAGAATGGGGGGGGGCTTCTAGTGAGCAGTTCTTC
CASSQEWGGASSEQFF
>NA|TRBV27|TRBJ1-5|NA
TGTGCCAGCAGTTCGGGGGGACAGCCCCAGCATTTT
CASSSGGQPQHF
>NA|TRBV10-3|TRBJ1-1|TRBD1
TGTGCCATCGGGGACAGGGCCAAAAACACTGAAGCTTTCTTT
CAIGDRAKNTEAFF
>few|TRBV7-8|TRBJ1-5|TRBD1
TGTGCCAGCAGCTTCTTTGGGGACAGGGGGCAACAGCCCCAGCATTTT
CASSFFGDRGQQPQHF
>NA|TRBV4-1|TRBJ2-7|TRBD2
TGCGCCAGCAGCCAAGAGACGGGACTAGCGGGGGGCCGGCAGTACTTC
CASSQETGLAGGRQYF
>NA|TRBV5-4|TRBJ2-1|NA
TGTGCCAGCAGCCCACCCCCAACTAGCCGGGATCAAAATGAGCAGTTCTTC
CASSPPPTSRDQNEQFF
>NA|TRBV28|TRBJ2-3|TRBD2
TGTGCCAGCAGTCCGCCGGGGGGGGGCCGGACAGATACGCAGTATTTT
CASSPPGGGRTDTQYF
>NA|TRBV5-5|TRBJ2-7|TRBD2
TGTGCCAGCAGCTTGGTAGTCCCTAGCGGGGCCTACGAGCAGTACTTC
CASSLVVPSGAYEQYF
>NA|TRBV5-1|TRBJ2-7|NA
TGCGCCAGCAGCTCGGATGCCGGTGTATCCTACGAGCAGTACTTC
CASSSDAGVSYEQYF
>NA|TRBV30|TRBJ2-7|NA
TGTGCCTGGAGTGTAGTGGAGGGCAGGCCTACCTACGAGCAGTACTTC
CAWSVVEGRPTYEQYF
>NA|TRBV6-5|TRBJ2-5|TRBD2
TGTGCCAGCAGTTGGACTAGCGGGGCGGAGACCCAGTACTTC
CASSWTSGAETQYF
>NA|TRBV7-2|TRBJ1-6|NA
TGTGCCAGCAGCCGACAGCTTTCACCCCTCCACTTT
CASSRQLSPLHF
>few|TRBV7-6|TRBJ1-2|NA
TGTGCCAGCAGCTTAGATGCGGTCTATGGCTACACCTTC
CASSLDAVYGYTF
>few|TRBV28|TRBJ2-5|TRBD2
TGTGCCAGCAGTTTACGTTACGGGGGGGAGGAGACCCAGTACTTC
CASSLRYGGEETQYF
>few|TRBV6-1|TRBJ1-6|NA
TGTGCCAGCGGAATGGACTTTTCCAATTCACCCCTCCACTTT
CASGMDFSNSPLHF
>NA|TRBV27|TRBJ2-2|NA
TGTGCCAGCAGAAGGTCCGGGACATTGACCGGGGAGCTGTTTTTT
CASRRSGTLTGELFF
>NA|TRBV5-1|TRBJ2-7|TRBD1
TGCGCCAGCAGCTCCGGACAGGGGAACTCCTACGAGCAGTACTTC
CASSSGQGNSYEQYF
>once|TRBV7-2|TRBJ2-3|NA
TGTGCCAGCAGTCAGGGTCCTGAAACAGATACGCAGTATTTT
CASSQGPETDTQYF
>NA|TRBV5-4|TRBJ1-2|NA
TGTGCCAGCAGCTCCCTGACGGATGGCTATGGCTACACCTTC
CASSSLTDGYGYTF
>NA|TRBV5-4|TRBJ2-3|TRBD2
TGTGCCAGCAGCTTGGAGGGACTAGCGGGGGGGTATAGCACAGATACGCAGTATTTT
CASSLEGLAGGYSTDTQYF
>NA|TRBV28|TRBJ1-6|NA
TGTGCCAGCAGTTCTATTGCTGTGTCCACCTCCTATAATTCACCCCTCCACTTT
CASSSIAVSTSYNSPLHF
>NA|TRBV2|TRBJ1-2|NA
TGTGCCAGCCGGGGGGCGGTTAGTGGCTACACCTTC
CASRGAVSGYTF
>NA|TRBV5-8|TRBJ2-7|NA
TGTGCCAGCAGCTTCTCCTACGAGCAGTACTTC
CASSFSYEQYF
>NA|TRBV10-1|TRBJ1-3|NA
TGCGCCAGCAGTGTGGGGGCAAACTCTGGAAACACCATATATTTT
CASSVGANSGNTIYF
>NA|TRBV5-6|TRBJ1-2|NA
TGTGCCAGCAGCTTGGCTGGCTCTTATGGCTACACCTTC
CASSLAGSYGYTF
>NA|TRBV18|TRBJ2-1|TRBD1
TGTGCCAGCTCACCAGGGACAGAACAGTTCTTC
CASSPGTEQFF
>NA|TRBV7-3|TRBJ2-6|NA
TGTGCCAGCAGCCCCAGTTCAGGGGTCGGGGCCAACGTCCTGACTTTC
CASSPSSGVGANVLTF
>NA|TRBV20-1|TRBJ2-5|NA
TGCAGTGCTAGTACGGAGACCCAGTACTTC
CSASTETQYF
>once|TRBV5-1|TRBJ1-3|NA
TGCGCCAGCACCCGCGGGACATCAAGCTCTGGAAACACCATATATTTT
CASTRGTSSSGNTIYF